The present T cell receptor (beta chain) was sequenced within a study of OX40 agonist ivuxolimab in advanced cancers. Turning to the study itself: Ivuxolimab, which patients received intravenously every 2 weeks, was dosed at 0.01 to 10 mg/kg. Of mixed ages from about 20 to 90 and averaging around 60 years, the group was 65% to 85% male.

As concerns this clone: The junction departs from germline at one end; a sequencing error may be responsible.

Measured with immunoSEQ multiplex PCR; TCRdb has only the in-frame clones, and not every one. This repertoire shows more than 50,000 clones, nearly 90% found once; its top ten account for approximately 0.3%. The CDR3 loop spans 16 amino acids. Germline V CDR1 and CDR2: SGDLS, YYNGEE. The material sequenced was CD4+ or CD8+ T cells sorted from blood, taken in a trial of the OX40 agonist ivuxolimab. The rearrangement uses TRBV9 and TRBJ1-5; 10 positions agree with TRBD1. The origin of this receptor is an adult with an advanced solid tumor such as melanoma, head and neck, liver or kidney cancer. The DNA of the CDR3 is TGTGCCTGCAGCAAGGGACAGGGGCGGGGCAATCAGCCCCAGCATTTT. Protein: CACSKGQGRGNQPQHF.